The rows below give T cell receptor beta chains drawn from one sample of a study of blood T cell repertoires in COVID-19. Profiled with immunoSEQ multiplex PCR; TCRdb holds only in-frame clones, not every one. This table holds some 78,000 clones, roughly 89% found once. The sample was peripheral blood. The receptors come from a woman of 80 years or more with active or convalescent COVID-19. CDR3s include the opening cysteine and the closing phenylalanine or tryptophan. Fields, in order: CDR3 length, V gene, J gene, CDR3 protein.

cdr3_length: 12; v_call: TRBV10-3; j_call: TRBJ2-3; cdr3_aa: CAIKTSGSTQYF
cdr3_length: 14; v_call: TRBV18; j_call: TRBJ1-6; cdr3_aa: CASSPDRANSPLHF
cdr3_length: 18; v_call: TRBV10-1; j_call: TRBJ2-1; cdr3_aa: CASRSEGTSGSSYNEQFF
cdr3_length: 13; v_call: TRBV28; j_call: TRBJ1-4; cdr3_aa: CATKQINGGKLFF
cdr3_length: 18; v_call: TRBV11-2; j_call: TRBJ2-1; cdr3_aa: CASRQNRASGSQYNEQFF
cdr3_length: 15; v_call: TRBV9; j_call: TRBJ1-4; cdr3_aa: CASSVDQQGGEKLFF
cdr3_length: 16; v_call: TRBV16; j_call: TRBJ1-3; cdr3_aa: CASSHRTGGTGNTIYF
cdr3_length: 12; v_call: TRBV20-1; j_call: TRBJ2-1; cdr3_aa: CSASRGYNEQFF
cdr3_length: 18; v_call: TRBV28; j_call: TRBJ1-1; cdr3_aa: CASSRLGTPGGANTEAFF
cdr3_length: 15; v_call: TRBV10-3; j_call: TRBJ2-2; cdr3_aa: CAIRAGESHTGELFF
cdr3_length: 15; v_call: TRBV2; j_call: TRBJ2-7; cdr3_aa: CASSVSGRAGYEQYF
cdr3_length: 16; v_call: TRBV5-1; j_call: TRBJ2-3; cdr3_aa: CASSSGLAGGTDTQYF
cdr3_length: 15; v_call: TRBV5-1; j_call: TRBJ2-2; cdr3_aa: CASSLGRVSTGELFF